The 12 T cell receptor beta chains reported below all come from one sample, sequenced in a study of blood T cell repertoires in COVID-19. TCRdb keeps only in-frame clones here, not all; method: immunoSEQ multiplex PCR. Here the sample spans about 90,000 clones, 80% to 85% being singletons. Sequenced: peripheral blood. The receptor set was obtained from a man in his fifties or sixties with acute or convalescent COVID-19.

This clone was detected once. This sequence joins TRBV6-2 or TRBV6-3 and TRBJ1-1; TRBD1 agrees at 8 bases. The V segment lost 4 bases and the J segment 0 bases; nucleotides outside the gene matches: 13. This CDR3 is 18 amino acids long. Germline CDR1 MNHEY, CDR2 SVGEGT. The CDR3 spells CASSSEILDRALNTEAFF. The CDR3 DNA is TGTGCCAGCAGTTCGGAGATATTGGACAGGGCCCTGAACACTGAAGCTTTCTTT.

The CDR3 loop is CASSYSEERASYEQYF. In DNA form, the CDR3 reads TGTGCCAGCAGTTACTCGGAGGAACGGGCCTCCTACGAGCAGTACTTC. The V call is TRBV6-6, the J call TRBJ2-7; the D gene is possibly TRBD2 (5 bases). This CDR3 has 16 residues. Trimming took 0 bases from V and 0 from J, leaving 12 bases between them. Per the germline V gene, CDR1 is MNHNY and CDR2 is SVGAGI (reference sequence).

The V and J genes are TRBV29-1 and TRBJ1-2, with a tentative D call TRBD1 (5 bases). Germline-derived CDR1 and CDR2 are SQVTM and ANQGSEA. This CDR3 is built from 13 residues. V shed 0 bases and J shed 4 bases, with 9 bases lying between them. As DNA, the CDR3 is TGCAGCGTTGAAGACCGGGGGACCTATGGCTACACCTTC. Protein product: CSVEDRGTYGYTF.

V usage is TRBV6-5 and J usage is TRBJ2-2; 8 nucleotides align to TRBD1. The junction had 13 bases not matched to a gene; V was cut back by 9 bases and J by 7 bases. Germline V CDR1 and CDR2: MNHEY, SVGAGI. This CDR3 has 15 amino acids. CDR3 amino acids: CASGVGDRHFGELFF. The CDR3 nucleotides are TGTGCCAGTGGGGTAGGGGACAGGCATTTCGGGGAGCTGTTTTTT.

The V gene is TRBV29-1, the J gene TRBJ2-5; D perhaps matches TRBD2 (5 bases). This CDR3 region has 13 residues. Germline V gene lookup returns CDR1 SQVTM and CDR2 ANQGSEA. V lost 4 bases to trimming and J lost 3 bases, with 12 bases between them. Here the CDR3 DNA reads TGCAGCGTTGCAGGAGCGGCGAAAGAGACCCAGTACTTC. Protein product: CSVAGAAKETQYF.

This chain connects TRBV10-3 to TRBJ1-2; TRBD1 matches 10 bases. The CDR3 covers 15 residues. V dropped 6 bases and J dropped 5; count of bases not matched to a gene: 9. From germline, CDR1 is ENHRY and CDR2 SYGVKD. CDR3 coding DNA: TGTGCCATCAGGGTAACCGGGACAGGGGTATATGGCTACACCTTC. Its protein is CAIRVTGTGVYGYTF.

This rearrangement joins TRBV30 to TRBJ1-5; D is perhaps TRBD1 (6 bases). The germline gives CDR1 GTSNPN, CDR2 SVGIG (reference sequence). The CDR3 sequence is 14 residues long. With 0 bases removed from V and 6 bases from J, the gap between germline ends came to 12 bases. The chain's CDR3 is CAWSVMDRSQPQHF. DNA for the CDR3: TGTGCCTGGAGTGTAATGGACAGATCTCAGCCCCAGCATTTT.

The chain has TRBV3-1 (or the pseudogene TRBV3-2) and TRBJ2-4, with D possibly TRBD2 on 6 matching bases. The CDR3 contains 14 residues. The germline V gene encodes CDR1 LGHDT and CDR2 YNNKEL (reference sequence). Trimming took 5 bases from V and 2 from J, leaving 10 bases between them. Here the CDR3 reads CASSDRTTKNIQYF. CDR3 bases: TGTGCCAGCAGCGATCGGACTACCAAAAACATTCAGTACTTC.

The chain combines TRBV6-5 with TRBJ1-2; D remains unclear. Germline V gives CDR1 MNHEY, CDR2 SVGAGI. The CDR3 extends over 15 amino acids. Trimming took 4 bases from V and 5 from J, leaving 17 bases between them. The CDR3 bases are TGTGCCAGCAGTTCCCCGGCGGAGGATCGTTATGGCTACACCTTC. Amino acids: CASSSPAEDRYGYTF.

The chain is built from TRBV20-1 and TRBJ2-1, with D maybe TRBD2 (6 bases). V dropped 3 bases and J dropped 3 bases, with 9 bases sitting between them. In germline, CDR1 is DFQATT, CDR2 SNEGSKA (reference sequence). The CDR3 covers 13 residues. CDR3 in amino acids: CSASQGLYNEQFF. In DNA, the CDR3 is TGCAGTGCTAGTCAGGGACTCTACAATGAGCAGTTCTTC.

The chain is built from TRBV5-4 and TRBJ1-6; tentatively, D is TRBD1 (5 bases). Germline assignment: CDR1 SGHNT and CDR2 YYREEE (reference sequence). Trimming pared 5 bases from V and 4 bases from J, leaving 16 bases between. CDR3 length: 16 residues. The CDR3 nucleotides read TGTGCCAGCAGTCGGGGGGGGGAAATATATAATTCACCCCTCCACTTT. Residues: CASSRGGEIYNSPLHF. Variable domain in full (rest from reference TRBV5-4 and TRBJ1-6): ETGVTQSPTHLIKTRGQQVTLRCSSQSGHNTVSWYQQALGQGPQFIFQYYREEENGRGNFPPRFSGLQFPNYSSELNVNALELDDSALYLCASSRGGEIYNSPLHFGNGTRLTVT.

The chain couples TRBV2 to TRBJ1-4; the D gene is possibly TRBD1 (5 bases). V lost 6 bases, J lost 5 bases, and 16 bases lay in between. The CDR3 has 15 residues. The V gene's germline CDR1 is SNHLY and CDR2 FYNNEI. CDR3 amino acids: CASRNLVAGNEKLFF. The CDR3 nucleotides read TGTGCCAGCAGGAACTTGGTGGCAGGGAATGAAAAACTGTTTTTT.